This T cell receptor (beta chain) was obtained from a study of OX40 agonist ivuxolimab in advanced cancers. Study background: The dose-escalation cohort was around 83% male, with a mean age of about 60 years, ranging roughly 23 to 90. General observations from the study: Expanded clones belonging to CD8+ T cells outnumbered, on average, those of CD4+.

Anyone with autoimmune disease history or systemic immunosuppression was excluded. Samples of blood were obtained at baseline, on cycle 4 day 1, and on cycle 7 day 1. The CDR3 totals 18 residues. V dropped 3 bases and J dropped 2; count of bases not matched to a gene: 14. Germline CDR1 reads SGDLS; CDR2 reads YYNGEE. Concerning this clone: What it binds is not known.

The assay was immunoSEQ multiplex PCR, and TCRdb's table has in-frame clones only and misses some. The sample records roughly 25,000 clones, around 75% being singletons. Sequenced material: CD4+ or CD8+ T cells sorted from blood, taken in a trial of the OX40 agonist ivuxolimab. The TCR was taken from an adult with an advanced solid tumor such as melanoma, head and neck, liver or kidney cancer. V is TRBV9 and J is TRBJ2-3; 8 bases map to TRBD1. The CDR3 bases are TGTGCCAGCAGCGCCGAGAGTTTGACAGGGGCCCCCACAGATACGCAGTATTTT. Its translation is CASSAESLTGAPTDTQYF.